A selection of T cell receptor beta chains follows, all from one sample in a study of blood T cell repertoires in COVID-19. The data were produced by immunoSEQ multiplex PCR, yet TCRdb's version contains in-frame clones alone and is incomplete. The data show around 59,000 clones, 81% seen once. Sequences were obtained from peripheral blood. The receptor source for this set is an elderly woman with active or convalescent COVID-19. Each CDR3 is given with its conserved first and last residue. A D gene is named only where the DNA matches it firmly. Clone size is given for some rows only: seen once, a few or many times, or a class if the clone is expanded.

D gene	V gene	J gene	clone size	CDR3 DNA	CDR3 protein
.	TRBV4-3	TRBJ2-1	.	TGCGCCAGCAGCCAAGTTTTGGCCCCTTCCCACAATGAGCAGTTCTTC	CASSQVLAPSHNEQFF
TRBD1	TRBV9	TRBJ1-2	.	TGTGCCAGCAGTACTGGACAGGGGAGGTATGGCTACACCTTC	CASSTGQGRYGYTF
.	TRBV18	TRBJ1-4	once	TGTGCCAGCTCACCCGTACGGAATGAAAAACTGTTTTTT	CASSPVRNEKLFF
.	TRBV27	TRBJ1-2	.	TGTGCCAGCAGTTTTCGGCAGGGGCCATATGGCTACACCTTC	CASSFRQGPYGYTF
.	TRBV6-2/TRBV6-3	TRBJ2-5	few	TGTGCCAGCAGTTACGGGCTAGCCAAAGAGACCCAGTACTTC	CASSYGLAKETQYF
TRBD1	TRBV9	TRBJ2-5	.	TGTGCCAGCAGCCTCTCCGGGACAGGGGCCGAGACCCAGTACTTC	CASSLSGTGAETQYF
TRBD2	TRBV7-6	TRBJ2-2	.	TGTGCCAGCAGCCCGCGAGGAGGGACTACGGGCACCGGGGAGCTGTTTTTT	CASSPRGGTTGTGELFF
.	TRBV6-5	TRBJ1-1	.	TGTGCCAGCAGTTACTCCGGGGGGGCGACTGAAGCTTTCTTT	CASSYSGGATEAFF
.	TRBV9	TRBJ1-1	once	TGTGCCAGCAGCGTAGTATCAGGGCGGGATACTGAAGCTTTCTTT	CASSVVSGRDTEAFF
TRBD1	TRBV5-4	TRBJ1-2	.	TGTGCCAGCAGCTCACAGGGGTACGGCTACACCTTC	CASSSQGYGYTF